What follows describes a single T cell receptor beta chain. The sample originates from a study of blood T cell repertoires in COVID-19. The germline V gene encodes CDR1 SNHLY and CDR2 FYNNEI. The CDR3 runs 12 residues. V was cut by 7 bases and J by 6 bases, with 11 bases left in between. Using immunoSEQ multiplex PCR, the repertoire was profiled, and TCRdb retains in-frame clones only, with some absent. The table includes tens of thousands of clones, around 80% detected once. The TCR sequence derives from a man aged 45-65 years with active COVID-19. Sequenced material: peripheral blood. The rearrangement links TRBV2 to TRBJ2-3; no firm D call. CDR3 coding DNA: TGTGCCAGCACCTACGATCGGGATACGCAGTATTTT. It specifies CASTYDRDTQYF.